This T cell receptor (beta chain) appears in the sequencing data of a study of T cells in Graves' hyperthyroidism and ophthalmopathy. Findings and caveats of the study: Most clonotypes expanded in the thyroid (above 0.001) were also present in blood. Through a model of 13 V-J features, ophthalmopathy was separated from stable hyperthyroidism.

The CDR3 extends over 16 amino acids. Trimming took 5 bases from V and 7 from J; bases not matched to a gene: 13. CDR1 MNHEY and CDR2 SVGEGT come from the germline V gene. Worth noting for this clonotype: Its antigen is not identified. A clone one base away is much larger, so this may be a read error.

The authors obtained PBMCs from 7.5 to 10 ml of fresh peripheral blood. Researchers took RNA transcripts and amplified the TCR beta CDR3 regions from them. Carried out on the TCR CDR3, a first-round RT-PCR used the HTBI primer set. TCRdb reprocessed the multiplex PCR reads via MiXCR and lists one record per CDR3 protein. This sample has roughly 350,000 distinct CDR3 sequences; around 13% occur once, and the top ten carry around a fifth. Sample: blood. V gene TRBV6-2 or TRBV6-3 combines with J gene TRBJ2-1, with 8 bases fitting TRBD2. The sequence was obtained from a woman in her twenties or thirties with Graves' ophthalmopathy. The CDR3 DNA reads TGTGCCAGCAGTCTACCCGCAGCGGGGGTTCCAAATGAGCAGTTCTTC. It is translated as CASSLPAAGVPNEQFF.